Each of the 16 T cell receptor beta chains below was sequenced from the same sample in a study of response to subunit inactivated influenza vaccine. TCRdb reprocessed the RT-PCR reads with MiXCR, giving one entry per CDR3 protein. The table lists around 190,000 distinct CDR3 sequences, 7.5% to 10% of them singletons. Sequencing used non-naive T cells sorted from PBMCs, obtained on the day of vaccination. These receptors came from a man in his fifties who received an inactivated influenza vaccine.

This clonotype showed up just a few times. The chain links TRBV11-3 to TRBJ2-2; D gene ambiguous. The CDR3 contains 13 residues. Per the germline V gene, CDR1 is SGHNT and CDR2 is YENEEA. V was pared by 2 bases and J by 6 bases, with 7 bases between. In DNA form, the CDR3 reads TGTGCCAGCAGCTTATCTTACGCCGGGGAGCTGTTTTTT. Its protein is CASSLSYAGELFF.

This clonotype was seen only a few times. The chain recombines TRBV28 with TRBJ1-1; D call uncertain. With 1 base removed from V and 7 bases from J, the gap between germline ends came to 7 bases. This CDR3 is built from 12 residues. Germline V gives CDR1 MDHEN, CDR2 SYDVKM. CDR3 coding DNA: TGTGCCAGCAGTTTATCGGGCGTTGAAGCTTTCTTT. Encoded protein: CASSLSGVEAFF.

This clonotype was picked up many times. This CDR3 is CASSIVRQSQETQYF. The CDR3 nucleotides are TGTGCCAGCAGCATCGTGAGACAGAGCCAAGAGACCCAGTACTTC. The gene calls are TRBV11-2 and TRBJ2-5; D is possibly TRBD1 (5 bases). The CDR3 runs 15 residues. The germline V gene encodes CDR1 SGHAT and CDR2 FQNNGV. Trimming took off 5 bases at V and 1 base at J, with 14 bases between the two ends.

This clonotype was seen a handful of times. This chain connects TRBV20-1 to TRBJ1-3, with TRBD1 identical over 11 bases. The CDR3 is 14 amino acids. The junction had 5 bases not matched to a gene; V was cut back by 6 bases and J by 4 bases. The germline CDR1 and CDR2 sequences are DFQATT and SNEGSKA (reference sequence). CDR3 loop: CSAGQGAEGNTIYF. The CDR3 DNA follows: TGCAGTGCCGGACAGGGGGCAGAAGGAAACACCATATATTTT.

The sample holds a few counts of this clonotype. This chain's CDR3 is CASTNSGANVLTF. As DNA, the CDR3 is TGTGCCAGCACCAACTCTGGGGCCAACGTCCTGACTTTC. This chain connects TRBV27 to TRBJ2-6, with unresolved D. Germline V gives CDR1 MNHEY, CDR2 SMNVEV (reference sequence). The CDR3 runs 13 residues. V lost 7 bases to trimming and J lost 0 bases, with 4 bases between them.

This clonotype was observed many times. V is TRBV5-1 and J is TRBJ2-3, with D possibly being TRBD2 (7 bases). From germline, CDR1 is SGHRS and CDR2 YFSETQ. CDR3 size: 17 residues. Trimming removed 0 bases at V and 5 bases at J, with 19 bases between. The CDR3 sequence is CASSLALLGGPQDTQYF. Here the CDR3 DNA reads TGCGCCAGCAGCTTGGCCCTACTGGGGGGGCCACAAGATACGCAGTATTTT.

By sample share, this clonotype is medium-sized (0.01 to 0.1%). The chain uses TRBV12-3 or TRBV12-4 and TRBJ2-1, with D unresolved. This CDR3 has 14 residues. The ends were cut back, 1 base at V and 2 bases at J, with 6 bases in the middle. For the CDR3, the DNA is TGTGCCAGCAGTTTAGACAGTACCTACAATGAGCAGTTCTTC. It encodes CASSLDSTYNEQFF.

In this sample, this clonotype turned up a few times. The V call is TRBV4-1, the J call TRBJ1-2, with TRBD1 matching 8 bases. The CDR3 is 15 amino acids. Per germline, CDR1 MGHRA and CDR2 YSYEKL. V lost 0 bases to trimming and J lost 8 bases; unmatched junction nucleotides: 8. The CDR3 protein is CASSQDAGGGWGYTF. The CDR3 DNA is TGCGCCAGCAGCCAAGATGCAGGGGGCGGCTGGGGCTACACCTTC.

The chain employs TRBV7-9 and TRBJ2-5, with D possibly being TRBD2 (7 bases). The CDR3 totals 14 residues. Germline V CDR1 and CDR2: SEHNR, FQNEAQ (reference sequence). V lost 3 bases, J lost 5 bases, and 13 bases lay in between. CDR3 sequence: CASSFPGGRETQYF. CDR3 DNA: TGTGCCAGCAGCTTTCCCGGGGGGCGTGAGACCCAGTACTTC.

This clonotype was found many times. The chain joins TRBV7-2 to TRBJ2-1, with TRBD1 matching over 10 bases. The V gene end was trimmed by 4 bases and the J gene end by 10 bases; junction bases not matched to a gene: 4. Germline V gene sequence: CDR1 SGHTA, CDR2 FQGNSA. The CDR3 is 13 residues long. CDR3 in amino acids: CASSSWTGGEQFF. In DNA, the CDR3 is TGTGCCAGCAGCTCCTGGACAGGGGGAGAGCAGTTCTTC.

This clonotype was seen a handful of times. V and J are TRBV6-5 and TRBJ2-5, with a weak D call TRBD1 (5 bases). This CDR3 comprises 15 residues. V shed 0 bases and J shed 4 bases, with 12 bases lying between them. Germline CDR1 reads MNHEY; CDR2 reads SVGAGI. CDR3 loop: CASSYSFRVGETQYF. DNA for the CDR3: TGTGCCAGCAGTTACTCGTTCAGGGTCGGAGAGACCCAGTACTTC.

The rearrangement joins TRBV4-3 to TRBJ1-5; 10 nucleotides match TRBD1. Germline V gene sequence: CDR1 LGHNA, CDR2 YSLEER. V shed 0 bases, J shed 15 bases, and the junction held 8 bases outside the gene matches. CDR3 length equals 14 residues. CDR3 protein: CASSQDLDRGASHF. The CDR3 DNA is TGCGCCAGCAGCCAAGATCTGGACAGGGGGGCCTCGCATTTT.

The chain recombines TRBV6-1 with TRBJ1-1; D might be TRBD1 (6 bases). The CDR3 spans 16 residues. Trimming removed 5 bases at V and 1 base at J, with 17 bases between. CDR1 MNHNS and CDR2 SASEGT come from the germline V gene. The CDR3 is CASSPFRGGKNTEAFF. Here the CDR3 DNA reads TGTGCCAGCAGTCCATTCAGGGGCGGGAAGAACACTGAAGCTTTCTTT.

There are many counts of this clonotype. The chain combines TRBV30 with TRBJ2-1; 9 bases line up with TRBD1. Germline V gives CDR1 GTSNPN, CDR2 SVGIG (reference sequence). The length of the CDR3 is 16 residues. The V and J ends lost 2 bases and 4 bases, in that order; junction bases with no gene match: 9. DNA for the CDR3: TGTGCCTGGAGTTCAATGGGACAGGGTAGTTACAATGAGCAGTTCTTC. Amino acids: CAWSSMGQGSYNEQFF.

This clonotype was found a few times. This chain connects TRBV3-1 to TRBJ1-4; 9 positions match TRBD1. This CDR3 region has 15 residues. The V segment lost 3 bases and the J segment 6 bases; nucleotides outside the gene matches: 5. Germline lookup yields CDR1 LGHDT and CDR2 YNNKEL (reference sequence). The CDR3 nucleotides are TGTGCCAGCAGCCAGCCTGGGACAGGGTATGAAAAACTGTTTTTT. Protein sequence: CASSQPGTGYEKLFF.

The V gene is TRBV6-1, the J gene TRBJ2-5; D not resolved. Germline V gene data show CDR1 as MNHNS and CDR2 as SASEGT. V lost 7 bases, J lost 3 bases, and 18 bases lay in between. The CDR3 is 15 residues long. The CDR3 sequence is CASTPDPRAEETQYF. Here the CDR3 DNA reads TGTGCCAGCACTCCCGACCCCCGGGCCGAAGAGACCCAGTACTTC.